Included here is one T cell receptor beta chain sequence, with context. The target of this receptor is not known. No qualities accompany the bases; no much larger clone lies one base away. This sample was included in a study of blood T cell repertoires in COVID-19 (dated by TCRdb to 2019 to 2021). Background on the whole study: Samples from collaborators originated in the United States, Italy and Spain and spanned both the acute and convalescent phases of COVID-19. The prospective study material was composed of cDNA or gDNA derived from T cells, B-cell-depleted T cells, or PBMCs. Subjects who had been exposed to COVID-19, were actively infected with it, or had recovered from it provided the deeply sampled blood TCRbeta repertoires that made up the dataset. The repertoires were released in a freely available public database intended as a resource for research on the immune response to SARS-CoV-2. Samples came from the ongoing ImmuneRACE study (first 160 participants) plus 1,254 subjects from 6 global collaborators. A de-identified subject ID, COVID-19 status, age in years and sex were almost always included in the sample metadata. Where available, HLA class I and class II types were obtained from metadata supplied by the sample provider rather than from assay-based typing.

Summary of the overall study and its limitations: The amount of clinical and demographic metadata varied by source and participant and was provided uncurated.

Participants in the prospective study were enrolled through a virtual design, were aged 18 to 89 years, and lived in about two dozen United States geographic areas. Cohort assignment in the prospective study relied on participant-reported clinical history from a screening survey and a study questionnaire. Recovered participants in ImmuneRACE Cohort 3 were defined by two consecutive negative NP/OP PCR tests, clearance by a healthcare professional, or resolution of symptoms. Each participant in the prospective study had whole blood, serum and a nasopharyngeal or oropharyngeal swab collected by mobile phlebotomists. Additional blood draws and questionnaires over a 2-month period could optionally be provided by prospective study participants. Blood samples from the prospective study were shipped frozen or at room temperature prior to DNA extraction. TCRbeta CDR3 regions were amplified from genomic DNA using the immunoSEQ Assay, a bias-controlled multiplex PCR. The study's processing was this. Within the assay, amplification of reference gene primers was used to estimate how many nucleated cells each sample contained. To quantify the absolute abundance of each unique TCRbeta CDR3 rearrangement, sequence reads were collapsed and filtered. For each sample, productive Simpson clonality was calculated as the square root of Simpson's diversity index over productive rearrangements. TCRdb retrieved this table from immuneACCESS and kept in-frame rearrangements only. Not all clones are present; in checked studies, unresolved V genes account for under half, and no reason is known for the remainder. V and J calls and clone size are those listed in that table; D and trimming were worked out from the DNA. This sample is represented by about 280,000 clones; 85% of them were singletons. The ten most abundant clones make up 2.5% to 3% of the sample.

From cysteine to phenylalanine, the CDR3 is 13 amino acids long. Just the 39-base CDR3 DNA is kept, in frame starting at base 1. CDR1 and CDR2 were assigned from the germline V gene as MDHEN and SYDVKM. The V end loses 5 bases and the J end loses 7 bases, and a stretch of 14 bases separates them. Sequenced material: PBMCs or T cells enriched from blood (not recorded which). This receptor was identified in a woman between 50 and 59 years old who had recovered from COVID-19. In this chain, TRBV28 is recombined with TRBJ1-1; TRBD1 might be the D gene, on 5 matching bases. The CDR3 in this case is CASSPPGRGEAFF. The nucleotide sequence reads TGTGCCAGCAGTCCCCCCGGGAGGGGTGAAGCTTTCTTT. Extended through the reference TRBV28 and TRBJ1-1 proteins, this CDR3 yields the full variable domain: DVKVTQSSRYLVKRTGEKVFLECVQDMDHENMFWYRQDPGLGLRLIYFSYDVKMKEKGDIPEGYSVSREKKERFSLILESASTNQTSMYLCASSPPGRGEAFFGQGTRLTVV.